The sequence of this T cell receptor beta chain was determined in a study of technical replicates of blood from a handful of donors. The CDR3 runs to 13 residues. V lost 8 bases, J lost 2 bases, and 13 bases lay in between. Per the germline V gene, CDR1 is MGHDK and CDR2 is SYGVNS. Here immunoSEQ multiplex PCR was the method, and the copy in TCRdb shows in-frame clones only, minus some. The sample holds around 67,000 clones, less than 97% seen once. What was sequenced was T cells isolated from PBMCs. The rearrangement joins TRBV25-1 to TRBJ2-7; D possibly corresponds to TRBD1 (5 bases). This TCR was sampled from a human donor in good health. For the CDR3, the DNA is TGTGCCAGCCGCAGGGTGTCCCCCTACGAGCAGTACTTC. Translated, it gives CASRRVSPYEQYF.